This is a list of T cell receptor beta chains from one sample in a study of blood T cell repertoires in COVID-19. Produced via immunoSEQ multiplex PCR; TCRdb's table is partial and in-frame only. The data show under 200,000 clones, approximately 85% seen once. The sequencing sample was made of peripheral blood. The receptors were gathered from a man aged 55 to 70 who had recovered from COVID-19. CDR3s include the opening cysteine and the closing phenylalanine or tryptophan. The D gene is left open where the match is weak. Only part of the rows carry a size: once, few, many, or a class if the clone is expanded.

abundance	v_gene	j_gene	d_gene	CDR3nt	CDR3aa
once	TRBV6-1	TRBJ1-4	TRBD1	TGTGCCAGCAGTGAAGAGGCCCGACAGGGCGCAACTAATGAAAAACTGTTTTTT	CASSEEARQGATNEKLFF
.	TRBV2	TRBJ2-5	TRBD2	TGTGCCAGCAAACTAGCGGGGGCACAAGAGACCCAGTACTTC	CASKLAGAQETQYF
.	TRBV5-1	TRBJ2-2	TRBD2	TGCGCCAGCAGCTTGGATGGACTAGCGGGGACGAACACCGGGGAGCTGTTTTTT	CASSLDGLAGTNTGELFF
.	TRBV21-1	TRBJ2-5	.	TGTGCCAGCAGCCTTCGGACAGGGTTCGCGAAGACCCAGTACTTC	CASSLRTGFAKTQYF
.	TRBV9	TRBJ1-2	TRBD1	TGTGCCAGCAGCCTTACGACAGGGGGCGCGAGTAAAAATGGCTACACCTTC	CASSLTTGGASKNGYTF
few	TRBV3-1/TRBV3-2	TRBJ1-1	.	TGTGCCAGCAGCCACAGGGATATGAACACTGAAGCTTTCTTT	CASSHRDMNTEAFF
.	TRBV9	TRBJ2-7	.	TGTGCCAGCAGCGTCCAGGGGCACTCCTACGAGCAGTACTTC	CASSVQGHSYEQYF
.	TRBV10-3	TRBJ1-6	.	TGTGCCATCAGTGACAGTTATAATTCACCCCTCCACTTT	CAISDSYNSPLHF
.	TRBV5-4	TRBJ2-7	TRBD1	TGTGCCAGCAGGGGACAGGGAAGCTCCTACGAGCAGTACTTC	CASRGQGSSYEQYF
.	TRBV13	TRBJ1-1	.	TGTGCCAGCAGCTTAGAGACAGTTAACACTGAAGCTTTCTTT	CASSLETVNTEAFF
few	TRBV3-1/TRBV3-2	TRBJ1-3	.	TGTGCCAGCAGCCAAGATCCAGGGGTCTCTGGAAACACCATATATTTT	CASSQDPGVSGNTIYF
.	TRBV30	TRBJ1-2	.	TGTGCCTGGAGCCACCTGAGCTCGGGCTACACCTTC	CAWSHLSSGYTF
.	TRBV3-1/TRBV3-2	TRBJ1-1	.	TGTGCCAGCAGCCAGGAGACTGAAGCTTTCTTT	CASSQETEAFF
.	TRBV24-1	TRBJ2-7	TRBD1	TGTGCCACCAGTGATGGGGACAGGGTAAACGAGCAGTACTTC	CATSDGDRVNEQYF
few	TRBV21-1	TRBJ1-5	.	TGTGCCAGCAGCAAAACTCGAGGGGGTCAGCCCCAGCATTTT	CASSKTRGGQPQHF
.	TRBV7-6	TRBJ2-7	TRBD1	TGTGCCAGCAGCTTAGGGGACAGCTACGAGCAGTACTTC	CASSLGDSYEQYF
.	TRBV5-1	TRBJ1-1	.	TGCGCCAGCAGCTTGGGCTTGGGGCAGAGAGACTTGAACACTGAAGCTTTCTTT	CASSLGLGQRDLNTEAFF
.	TRBV14	TRBJ1-1	.	TGTGCCAGCAGCTTCGACACGGAAGCTTTCTTT	CASSFDTEAFF
.	TRBV9	TRBJ1-3	TRBD1	TGTGCCAGCAGCGTAGCTGGGGCAGGGGGCCCTGGAAACACCATATATTTT	CASSVAGAGGPGNTIYF
once	TRBV28	TRBJ1-1	.	TGTGCCAGCAGCTTACACAGGGTTCAAGACACTGAAGCTTTCTTT	CASSLHRVQDTEAFF
.	TRBV15	TRBJ1-1	.	TGTGCCACCAGCAGAGATCTCAGGGTCACTGAAGCTTTCTTT	CATSRDLRVTEAFF
.	TRBV11-1	TRBJ2-1	TRBD2	TGTGCCAGCAGCTTAGAGGCTAGCGGGGGGGCAGGTGAGCAGTTCTTC	CASSLEASGGAGEQFF
few	TRBV6-5	TRBJ2-2	TRBD1	TGTGCCACAGATCGGACAGGGGGCACCGGGGAGCTGTTTTTT	CATDRTGGTGELFF
.	TRBV25-1	TRBJ1-6	TRBD1	TGTGCCAGCAGTGTCCAGGGGGAACGGTCACCCCTCCACTTT	CASSVQGERSPLHF
.	TRBV5-5	TRBJ1-3	.	TGTGCCAGCAGCCCCGGGCCGGGGAGGGACACCATATATTTT	CASSPGPGRDTIYF
few	TRBV29-1	TRBJ2-7	.	TGCAGCGTGGAAGAAAGGGGTGAGCAGTACTTC	CSVEERGEQYF
.	TRBV27	TRBJ2-3	TRBD1	TGTGCCAGCAGTCCCCAGGGGGTAGGGACGCAGTATTTT	CASSPQGVGTQYF
.	TRBV3-1/TRBV3-2	TRBJ2-1	TRBD2	TGTGCCAGCAGCCGCTGGACTAGCGGGGGAGGGTACAATGAGCAGTTCTTC	CASSRWTSGGGYNEQFF
.	TRBV6-1	TRBJ2-1	TRBD2	TGTGCCAGCAGTGCCGGGCGACTAGCGAGCTCCTACAATGAGCAGTTCTTC	CASSAGRLASSYNEQFF
.	TRBV4-1	TRBJ2-2	.	TGCGCCAGCAGCCAACCCCTCCGCCGGGAATGGGTCAGGGGGGAGCTGTTTTTT	CASSQPLRREWVRGELFF
.	TRBV6-4	TRBJ2-3	TRBD2	TGTGCCAGCAGCAAGACTAGCGGGGAGTGGACAGATACGCAGTATTTT	CASSKTSGEWTDTQYF
.	TRBV6-5	TRBJ2-3	TRBD2	TGTGCCAGGAGGACTAGCGGGGACACAGATACGCAGTATTTT	CARRTSGDTDTQYF
.	TRBV4-1	TRBJ2-3	TRBD2	TGCGCCAGCAGCCAAGATGGACTAGCTAGAAGGGCAGATACGCAGTATTTT	CASSQDGLARRADTQYF
.	TRBV11-2	TRBJ1-5	.	TGTGCCAGCAGCTCCGGCGGGGGCGGAAATCAGCCCCAGCATTTT	CASSSGGGGNQPQHF